This T cell receptor beta chain appears in the sequencing data of a study of CD8 T cells in Susac syndrome. From blood CD8+ and CD4+ T cells, the TCR beta chain was sequenced. The multiple sclerosis controls comprised treatment-naive patients whose relapsing-remitting disease was stable or active. FACS was used to enrich TEMRA cells, whereas the CD8+ and CD4+ T cells were obtained by negative isolation. RNA was extracted with the RNeasy kit, and a quantity of about 0.45 to 1 ug was reverse transcribed using random hexamers. An immunoSEQ multiplex PCR generated amplified TCR beta CDR3 products spanning 54 Vbeta and 13 Jbeta. TCRdb reanalysed the immunoSEQ multiplex PCR reads using MiXCR and keeps one entry per CDR3 protein. The table shows tens of thousands of distinct CDR3 sequences, with approximately 94% occurring only once. Per the germline V gene, CDR1 is SEHNR and CDR2 is FQNEAQ (reference sequence). This CDR3 contains 13 residues. Trimming took 5 bases from V and 5 from J, leaving 12 bases between them.

The chain combines TRBV7-9 with TRBJ1-1, with TRBD1 as a possible D gene (5 bases). This sequence was found in a human donor with multiple sclerosis. The sample consisted of CD8+ T cells from PBMCs. CDR3 loop: CASSKGTETEAFF. The DNA for the CDR3 is TGTGCCAGCAGCAAAGGGACGGAGACTGAAGCTTTCTTT. Full variable domain (outside the CDR3, taken from reference TRBV7-9 and TRBJ1-1): DTGVSQNPRHKITKRGQNVTFRCDPISEHNRLYWYRQTLGQGPEFLTYFQNEAQLEKSRLLSDRFSAERPKGSFSTLEIQRTEQGDSAMYLCASSKGTETEAFFGQGTRLTVV.